Each of the 29 T cell receptor beta chains below was sequenced from the same sample in a study of blood T cell repertoires in COVID-19. TCRdb's copy holds only in-frame clones and misses some; the assay was immunoSEQ multiplex PCR. This repertoire shows approximately 670,000 clones, around 89% found once; its top ten account for over 0.2%. Sequencing was done on a sample of peripheral blood. The receptors derive from a woman aged 18-29 years with acute or convalescent COVID-19.

The chain uses TRBV2 and TRBJ1-2; possible D gene TRBD1, 5 bases. The CDR3 has 14 amino acids. The V gene lost 4 bases and the J gene lost 0 bases, with 9 bases spanning the gap. Germline loops: CDR1 SNHLY, CDR2 FYNNEI. CDR3 protein: CASSVGRANYGYTF. Here the CDR3 DNA reads TGTGCCAGCAGTGTTGGCAGGGCTAACTATGGCTACACCTTC.

The V call is TRBV6-4, the J call TRBJ2-2; TRBD1 matches at 7 bases. Germline CDR1 and CDR2: MRHNA and SNTAGT. This CDR3 is built from 15 residues. After removal of 2 bases from V and 5 bases from J, the junction contained 5 bases not matched to a gene. CDR3 amino acids: CASSDQGGWTGELFF. CDR3 nucleotide sequence: TGTGCCAGCAGTGACCAAGGGGGCTGGACCGGGGAGCTGTTTTTT.

The genes are TRBV6-6 and TRBJ1-1; TRBD1 agrees at 7 bases. This CDR3 contains 13 residues. V was pared by 2 bases and J by 6 bases, with 3 bases of the junction left unmatched. The germline gives CDR1 MNHNY, CDR2 SVGAGI (reference sequence). The CDR3 region is CASSYGGQPEAFF. The CDR3 DNA is TGTGCCAGCAGTTACGGGGGACAGCCTGAAGCTTTCTTT.

CDR3 nucleotides: TGTGCCAGCAGTGAAGAGGGGGTCTATGGCTACACCTTC. Its translation: CASSEEGVYGYTF. The chain links TRBV6-1 to TRBJ1-2, with D possibly matching TRBD1 (6 bases). Deletions cut 1 base from V and 4 bases from J, with 7 bases between. Looked up from germline, CDR1 is MNHNS and CDR2 is SASEGT. The CDR3 is 13 residues long.

The V and J genes are TRBV9 and TRBJ1-6, with TRBD1 as a possible D gene (5 bases). Germline CDR1 and CDR2: SGDLS and YYNGEE. This CDR3 spans 15 amino acids. V was trimmed by 0 bases and J by 5 bases, leaving 9 bases between them. The CDR3 loop is CASSVAGNNNSPLHF. The CDR3 DNA is TGTGCCAGCAGCGTAGCAGGGAACAATAATTCACCCCTCCACTTT.

V gene TRBV13 combines with J gene TRBJ1-5; TRBD1 aligns across 8 bases. Germline V gives CDR1 PRHDT, CDR2 FYEKMQ (reference sequence). V shed 1 base, J shed 0 bases, and the junction held 8 bases outside the gene matches. The CDR3 has 18 residues. CDR3 sequence reads: CASSLDGTGLNSNQPQHF. The CDR3 DNA reads TGTGCCAGCAGCTTAGATGGGACAGGACTTAATAGCAATCAGCCCCAGCATTTT.

The rearrangement uses TRBV2 and TRBJ2-7, with 11 nucleotides matching TRBD2. Trimming removed 4 bases from V and 5 bases from J; junction bases left unmatched: 7. The CDR3 contains 15 residues. The germline V gene has CDR1 SNHLY and CDR2 FYNNEI. CDR3 protein: CASSAPSGGLHEQYF. The CDR3 coding sequence is TGTGCCAGCAGTGCTCCTAGCGGGGGGCTCCACGAGCAGTACTTC.

The V gene is TRBV6-5, the J gene TRBJ2-7; TRBD2 matches at 8 bases. Per germline, CDR1 MNHEY and CDR2 SVGAGI. Trimming took 6 bases from V and 0 from J; bases not matched to a gene: 7. The CDR3 contains 15 residues. CDR3 protein: CASSGSTSGSYEQYF. The CDR3 nucleotides read TGTGCCAGCAGCGGGAGCACTAGCGGCTCCTACGAGCAGTACTTC.

The J gene is TRBJ1-6, the V gene TRBV12-5; D perhaps matches TRBD1 (5 bases). V was shortened by 1 base and J by 7 bases, with 8 bases between the two germline ends. CDR1 is LGHNT and CDR2 is FRNRAP in the germline V gene. The CDR3 has 14 residues. DNA of the CDR3: TGTGCTAGTGGTTTGGGCGACAGAAATTCACCCCTCCACTTT. It is translated as CASGLGDRNSPLHF.

The CDR3: CASSLGWASRTDTQYF. CDR3 nucleotides: TGTGCCAGCAGCTTAGGATGGGCCTCCCGCACAGATACGCAGTATTTT. V and J are TRBV11-2 and TRBJ2-3, with D unresolved. Germline-derived CDR1 and CDR2 are SGHAT and FQNNGV. CDR3 length: 16 amino acids. Trimming shortened V by 1 base and J by 1 base, and 12 bases separated the two germline ends.

The rearrangement joins TRBV7-2 to TRBJ1-2; 10 positions agree with TRBD1. The CDR3 has 16 amino acids. The germline CDR1 and CDR2 sequences are SGHTA and FQGNSA. V was pared by 5 bases and J by 7 bases, with 13 bases of the junction left unmatched. The CDR3 is CASSASPGQGSGGYTF. As DNA, the CDR3 is TGTGCCAGCAGCGCTTCACCGGGACAGGGGTCAGGTGGCTACACCTTC.

V is TRBV18 and J is TRBJ1-4, with 8 bases that match TRBD1. CDR3 length: 15 residues. The V gene's germline CDR1 is KGHSH and CDR2 LQKENI. With V trimmed by 5 bases and J by 7 bases, 9 bases remained unmatched. This chain's CDR3 is CASSAAGTGSEKLFF. CDR3 sequence (DNA): TGTGCCAGCTCAGCTGCGGGGACAGGTAGTGAAAAACTGTTTTTT.

The chain joins TRBV2 to TRBJ1-1; D gene unclear. The CDR3 length is 14 residues. The V end lost 7 bases, the J end lost 1 base, and 13 bases lay between the germline ends. Germline V gene sequence: CDR1 SNHLY, CDR2 FYNNEI. The CDR3: CASMSGRSNTEAFF. DNA of the CDR3: TGTGCCAGCATGAGCGGGAGATCGAACACTGAAGCTTTCTTT.

The CDR3 DNA reads TGTGCCATCAGTGACCAGATTAACACTGAAGCTTTCTTT. It encodes CAISDQINTEAFF. The V call is TRBV10-3, the J call TRBJ1-1; D remains ambiguous. The V end was cut by 3 bases, the J end by 2 bases, with 7 bases between. Germline V gives CDR1 ENHRY, CDR2 SYGVKD. The CDR3 totals 13 residues.

This chain uses TRBV6-2 or TRBV6-3 with TRBJ2-5, with a weak D call TRBD1 (5 bases). Germline lookup yields CDR1 MNHEY and CDR2 SVGEGT. This CDR3 comprises 13 residues. V was shortened by 2 bases and J by 3 bases, with 7 bases between the two germline ends. The CDR3 DNA is TGTGCCAGCAGTTACGGGGCCAAAGAGACCCAGTACTTC. Translating gives CASSYGAKETQYF.

This clone was seen a single time. V usage is TRBV19 and J usage is TRBJ1-2, with 10 bases identical to TRBD1. The CDR3 runs to 17 residues. V trimming: 0 bases; J trimming: 4 bases; junction bases outside the gene matches: 8. Germline V gene data show CDR1 as LNHDA and CDR2 as SQIVND (reference sequence). The CDR3 bases are TGTGCCAGTAGTATAGACCGACAGGGGGCGACAGCCTATGGCTACACCTTC. Residues: CASSIDRQGATAYGYTF.

This rearrangement joins TRBV5-1 to TRBJ1-2; D uncertain. Germline assignment: CDR1 SGHRS and CDR2 YFSETQ. CDR3 length equals 14 residues. The V and J ends lost 1 base and 6 bases respectively, with 13 bases between them. CDR3 bases: TGCGCCAGCAGCTTGATGGTCGACTCGGATGGCTACACCTTC. Translation: CASSLMVDSDGYTF.

In this sample, this clone turned up once. The CDR3 nucleotides read TGTGCCAGCAGCCTCCCCGGGAGGACAGCCAACTCGTCCTACGAGCAGTACTTC. This codes for CASSLPGRTANSSYEQYF. The gene calls are TRBV11-2 and TRBJ2-7; possible D gene TRBD2, 7 bases. Germline lookup yields CDR1 SGHAT and CDR2 FQNNGV. Trimming removed 5 bases at V and 1 base at J, with 24 bases between. CDR3 size: 18 residues.

This clone has only one observation. The chain joins TRBV7-7 to TRBJ2-5, with 8 bases fitting TRBD1. The CDR3 length is 17 residues. The germline V gene has CDR1 SSHAT and CDR2 FNYEAQ (reference sequence). Trimming removed 4 bases from V and 5 bases from J; junction bases left unmatched: 15. CDR3: CASSYRLGQGVRETQYF. CDR3 nucleotides: TGTGCCAGCAGCTACCGCCTTGGACAGGGCGTTCGCGAGACCCAGTACTTC. Based on the CDR3 plus reference TRBV7-7 and TRBJ2-5, the full variable domain is GAGVSQSPRYKVTKRGQDVTLRCDPISSHATLYWYQQALGQGPEFLTYFNYEAQPDKSGLPSDRFSAERPEGSISTLTIQRTEQRDSAMYRCASSYRLGQGVRETQYFGPGTRLLVL.

The J gene is TRBJ2-3, the V gene TRBV6-5; 8 positions match TRBD2. Trimming at V came to 4 bases and at J to 4 bases, leaving 4 bases not matched to a gene. Germline values: CDR1 MNHEY, CDR2 SVGAGI. The CDR3 consists of 14 residues. CDR3 DNA: TGTGCCAGCAGTTTCGGGGGGGACGCAGATACGCAGTATTTT. This gives the protein CASSFGGDADTQYF.

The V and J genes are TRBV9 and TRBJ2-5, with D possibly matching TRBD1 (6 bases). This CDR3 spans 14 amino acids. Germline V gene lookup returns CDR1 SGDLS and CDR2 YYNGEE. The V end lost 4 bases, the J end lost 1 base, and 11 bases lay between the germline ends. CDR3 in amino acids: CASSPRTVQETQYF. DNA for the CDR3: TGTGCCAGCAGCCCGCGGACAGTCCAAGAGACCCAGTACTTC.

This chain links TRBV19 with TRBJ1-2; 7 bases match TRBD1. The CDR3 extends over 13 amino acids. V gave up 1 base and J gave up 8 bases; unmatched junction bases: 4. Per germline, CDR1 LNHDA and CDR2 SQIVND (reference sequence). In nucleotides, the CDR3 is TGTGCCAGTAGTATAGCAGGGGGAAGGGGCTACACCTTC. Its protein is CASSIAGGRGYTF.

The genes are TRBV4-2 and TRBJ1-4; D is perhaps TRBD1 (5 bases). CDR1 is LGHNA and CDR2 is YNFKEQ in the germline V gene. Trimming stripped 1 base from V and 4 bases from J, with 10 bases between. There are 15 residues in the CDR3. CDR3 DNA sequence: TGTGCCAGCAGCCAAGGGGGGGTTGATAATGAAAAACTGTTTTTT. It specifies CASSQGGVDNEKLFF.

This chain joins TRBV30 and TRBJ2-7, with D maybe TRBD1 (5 bases). The germline CDR1 and CDR2 sequences are GTSNPN and SVGIG (reference sequence). The CDR3 has 12 amino acids. Trimming stripped 3 bases from V and 4 bases from J, with 10 bases between. CDR3 sequence: CAWSDSLYEQYF. Here the CDR3 DNA reads TGTGCCTGGAGCGACAGTCTTTACGAGCAGTACTTC.

A note on this clone: The sample has other DNA sequences that encode this CDR3 too. V and J are TRBV10-3 and TRBJ1-5, with TRBD1 as a possible D gene (5 bases). There are 14 residues in the CDR3. Germline lookup yields CDR1 ENHRY and CDR2 SYGVKD. Deletions cut 1 base from V and 4 bases from J, with 8 bases between. The DNA for the CDR3 is TGTGCCATCAGTGAGTTGGCAGGGAATCAGCCCCAGCATTTT. Encoded protein: CAISELAGNQPQHF.

The chain joins TRBV3-1 (or the pseudogene TRBV3-2) to TRBJ1-1; a possible D gene is TRBD1 (5 bases). The CDR3 extends over 17 amino acids. Germline V gives CDR1 LGHDT, CDR2 YNNKEL (reference sequence). The germline V and J ends were trimmed by 4 bases and 2 bases, with 20 bases remaining between them. This chain's CDR3 is CASSPVRLDSTNTEAFF. As DNA, the CDR3 is TGTGCCAGCAGCCCCGTCCGACTTGACAGTACCAACACTGAAGCTTTCTTT.

The chain links TRBV19 to TRBJ1-2, with 8 bases aligning to TRBD1. This CDR3 comprises 16 residues. Trimming cost V 5 bases and J 3 bases; bases outside gene matches: 11. CDR1 and CDR2 from the germline V gene are LNHDA and SQIVND (reference sequence). The CDR3 bases are TGTGCCAGTAGTGCACCGGGACAGGCCCCATACTATGGCTACACCTTC. Its protein product is CASSAPGQAPYYGYTF. The whole variable domain, filled in from reference TRBV19 and TRBJ1-2, reads DGGITQSPKYLFRKEGQNVTLSCEQNLNHDAMYWYRQDPGQGLRLIYYSQIVNDFQKGDIAEGYSVSREKKESFPLTVTSAQKNPTAFYLCASSAPGQAPYYGYTFGSGTRLTVV.

The J gene is TRBJ2-1, the V gene TRBV29-1; 9 bases are shared with TRBD2. Per germline, CDR1 SQVTM and CDR2 ANQGSEA. The CDR3 consists of 17 residues. The V segment lost 8 bases and the J segment 4 bases; nucleotides outside the gene matches: 18. The CDR3, as DNA: TGCAGCATGACCCCGCGGGGGGGCCTGCTGGGATACAATGAGCAGTTCTTC. Encoded protein: CSMTPRGGLLGYNEQFF.

The chain is built from TRBV19 and TRBJ1-1; possibly TRBD1 for D (5 bases). Trimming left V 2 bases short and J 3 bases short, with 25 bases between. Germline V gives CDR1 LNHDA, CDR2 SQIVND (reference sequence). This CDR3 is 19 amino acids long. The CDR3 sequence: CASSIQGREVIGRDTEAFF. Written as DNA, the CDR3 is TGTGCCAGTAGTATACAGGGCAGGGAGGTAATCGGCCGGGACACTGAAGCTTTCTTT.